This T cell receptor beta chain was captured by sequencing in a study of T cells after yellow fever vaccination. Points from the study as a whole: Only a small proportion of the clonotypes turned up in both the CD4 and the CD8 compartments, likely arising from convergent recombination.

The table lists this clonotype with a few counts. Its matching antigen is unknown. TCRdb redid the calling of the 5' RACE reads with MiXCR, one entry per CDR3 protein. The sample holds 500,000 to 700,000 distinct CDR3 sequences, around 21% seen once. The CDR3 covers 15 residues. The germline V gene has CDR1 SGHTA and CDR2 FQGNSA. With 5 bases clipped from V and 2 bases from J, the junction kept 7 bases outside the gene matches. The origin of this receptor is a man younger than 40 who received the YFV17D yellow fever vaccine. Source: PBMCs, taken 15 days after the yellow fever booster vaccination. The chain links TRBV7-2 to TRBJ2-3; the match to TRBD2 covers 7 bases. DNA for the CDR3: TGTGCCAGCAGCCCTGGGAGGGGATCCACAGATACGCAGTATTTT. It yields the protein CASSPGRGSTDTQYF.